The clone carrying this T cell receptor beta chain was counted a few times. This entry belongs to a study of T cells after yellow fever vaccination. This CDR3 region has 16 residues. Germline CDR1 and CDR2: MNHEY and SVGEGT. Trimming shortened V by 8 bases and J by 0 bases, and 14 bases separated the two germline ends. Template switching with 5'RACE generated the TCR cDNA and added a universal primer site and UMIs. MiXCR, applied by TCRdb to the 5' RACE reads, yields one record per CDR3 protein. The repertoire consists of fewer than 500,000 distinct CDR3 sequences, with under 20% occurring once and the leading ten covering 15% to 20%.

This specimen was PBMCs, taken before the yellow fever booster vaccination. The V gene is TRBV6-2 or TRBV6-3, the J gene TRBJ2-6, with D maybe TRBD1 (5 bases). The receptor was derived from a man aged 18 to 29 who received the YFV17D yellow fever vaccine. The CDR3 loop is CASRNRKSSGANVLTF. As DNA, the CDR3 is TGTGCCAGCCGAAACAGGAAGAGCTCTGGGGCCAACGTCCTGACTTTC.